Each of the 8 T cell receptor beta chains below was sequenced from the same sample in a study of response to subunit inactivated influenza vaccine. MiXCR, run by TCRdb on the RT-PCR reads, gives a single entry per CDR3 protein. This table has roughly 670,000 distinct CDR3 sequences, 12% to 15% appearing once. The sample was PBMCs from blood, taken 14 to 15 days before vaccination. These receptors all come from a man aged 50-60 years who received an inactivated influenza vaccine.

Only a few counts were recorded for this clonotype. The CDR3 protein is CASSFVVQGGIQPQHF. Written as DNA, the CDR3 is TGTGCCAGCAGTTTCGTCGTACAGGGCGGGATCCAGCCCCAGCATTTT. V usage is TRBV27 and J usage is TRBJ1-5, with D possibly TRBD1 on 6 matching bases. Germline lookup yields CDR1 MNHEY and CDR2 SMNVEV (reference sequence). This CDR3 contains 16 residues. Trimming took off 3 bases at V and 7 bases at J, with 19 bases between the two ends.

This clonotype was seen a handful of times. The CDR3 nucleotides are TGTGCCAGCAGCCTAGAGCCGGGAAACACCGGGGAGCTGTTTTTT. As protein: CASSLEPGNTGELFF. The V call is TRBV7-2, the J call TRBJ2-2; D is possibly TRBD2 (5 bases). Per the germline V gene, CDR1 is SGHTA and CDR2 is FQGNSA. Trimming pared 5 bases from V and 2 bases from J, leaving 12 bases between. The CDR3 has 15 amino acids.

The chain joins TRBV7-9 to TRBJ2-1; 11 bases fit TRBD2. CDR1 and CDR2 (germline): SEHNR, FQNEAQ (reference sequence). V gave up 2 bases and J gave up 9 bases; unmatched junction bases: 12. This CDR3 is built from 17 residues. The CDR3 bases are TGTGCCAGCAGCTTATCGGTCGGGACTAGCGGCCCTGGTGAGCAGTTCTTC. Protein sequence: CASSLSVGTSGPGEQFF.

CDR3 loop: CSVEGQMGETQYF. In DNA, the CDR3 is TGCAGCGTTGAAGGGCAGATGGGAGAGACCCAGTACTTC. This chain links TRBV29-1 with TRBJ2-5; the D is unclear. This CDR3 region has 13 residues. From germline, CDR1 is SQVTM and CDR2 ANQGSEA. With 1 base removed from V and 4 bases from J, the gap between germline ends came to 10 bases. Full variable domain (remainder filled in from reference TRBV29-1 and TRBJ2-5): SAVISQKPSRDICQRGTSLTIQCQVDSQVTMMFWYRQQPGQSLTLIATANQGSEATYESGFVIDKFPISRPNLTFSTLTVSNMSPEDSSIYLCSVEGQMGETQYFGPGTRLLVL.

This clonotype was seen more than once but under ten times. The chain links TRBV3-1 to TRBJ1-1, with D unresolved. Per the germline V gene, CDR1 is LGHDT and CDR2 is YNNKEL (reference sequence). The CDR3 is made up of 15 amino acids. Trimming took off 5 bases at V and 4 bases at J, with 17 bases between the two ends. The CDR3 region is CASSSYLGGGTEAFF. CDR3 nucleotides: TGTGCCAGCAGCTCATACCTTGGTGGAGGCACTGAAGCTTTCTTT.

This chain's CDR3 is CAIKEREWADTQYF. The CDR3 coding sequence is TGTGCCATCAAGGAGCGGGAGTGGGCAGATACGCAGTATTTT. The V and J genes are TRBV10-3 and TRBJ2-3, with TRBD2 identical over 8 bases. The CDR3 consists of 14 residues. V trimming: 7 bases; J trimming: 4 bases; junction bases outside the gene matches: 7. Germline V CDR1 and CDR2: ENHRY, SYGVKD.

This clonotype was found many times. This chain joins TRBV28 and TRBJ1-5; D possibly corresponds to TRBD1 (5 bases). This CDR3 region has 13 residues. In germline, CDR1 is MDHEN, CDR2 SYDVKM. Trimming left V 7 bases short and J 6 bases short, with 13 bases between. Here the CDR3 reads CASTWTSGQPQHF. CDR3 coding DNA: TGTGCCAGCACATGGACAAGTGGTCAGCCCCAGCATTTT. The full variable domain, in which reference TRBV28 and TRBJ1-5 provide the parts outside the CDR3, is DVKVTQSSRYLVKRTGEKVFLECVQDMDHENMFWYRQDPGLGLRLIYFSYDVKMKEKGDIPEGYSVSREKKERFSLILESASTNQTSMYLCASTWTSGQPQHFGDGTRLSIL.

This clonotype was observed a handful of times. The chain carries TRBV20-1 and TRBJ1-4, with D perhaps TRBD1 (6 bases). Trimming cost V 0 bases and J 7 bases, with 15 bases left between them. This CDR3 has 15 residues. The germline gives CDR1 DFQATT, CDR2 SNEGSKA (reference sequence). CDR3 bases: TGCAGTGCTAGAGATCCGACAGGTCGGGGTGAAAAACTGTTTTTT. Translating it yields CSARDPTGRGEKLFF.